A selection of T cell receptor beta chains follows, all from one sample in a study of siplizumab effects on memory and regulatory T cells. This table comes from immunoSEQ multiplex PCR, and its TCRdb copy is limited to in-frame clones, with some not included. The table shows 120,000 or so clones, with 92% occurring only once. Sequencing was performed on CD4+ T cells sorted from blood. The receptors were sampled from a human donor in good health. Both conserved end residues are part of each CDR3. D genes are given only for firm matches. Size is omitted from some rows. Given values are once, few, many or a class for expanded clones.

TRBV6-6	once	TRBJ2-1	NA	CASRKWENEQFF	TGTGCCAGCAGGAAGTGGGAGAATGAGCAGTTCTTC
TRBV9	NA	TRBJ2-7	TRBD2	CASSEGTSGSYEQYF	TGTGCCAGCAGCGAAGGGACTAGCGGGAGTTACGAGCAGTACTTC
TRBV9	NA	TRBJ1-6	NA	CASSSDGQDSPLHF	TGTGCCAGCAGCTCTGACGGACAAGATTCACCCCTCCACTTT
TRBV5-1	NA	TRBJ1-3	TRBD1	CASSSWGQTIRSGNTIYF	TGCGCCAGCAGCAGTTGGGGACAGACAATACGCTCTGGAAACACCATATATTTT
TRBV19	NA	TRBJ2-7	NA	CASSAAAYEQYF	TGTGCCAGTAGTGCGGCAGCCTACGAGCAGTACTTC
TRBV7-6	NA	TRBJ2-7	TRBD2	CASSLDGLAGGFGEQYF	TGTGCCAGCAGCTTAGACGGACTAGCGGGAGGGTTCGGCGAGCAGTACTTC
TRBV19	once	TRBJ2-3	TRBD2	CASTRGASGSGTDTQYF	TGTGCCAGTACCAGGGGGGCTAGCGGGAGTGGTACAGATACGCAGTATTTT
TRBV7-2	NA	TRBJ2-3	NA	CASSLALTGRADTQYF	TGTGCCAGCAGCTTAGCGCTCACAGGGCGCGCAGATACGCAGTATTTT
TRBV5-4	once	TRBJ2-2	NA	CASSKDSLRSGELFF	TGTGCCAGCAGCAAGGACAGCTTAAGATCCGGGGAGCTGTTTTTT
TRBV7-2	NA	TRBJ2-1	NA	CASSLAMGLYNEQFF	TGTGCCAGCAGCTTAGCGATGGGTTTATACAATGAGCAGTTCTTC
TRBV11-2	NA	TRBJ2-1	TRBD2	CASSLTGTSGSFSYNEQFF	TGTGCCAGCAGCTTAACCGGGACTAGCGGTTCCTTTTCCTACAATGAGCAGTTCTTC
TRBV10-3	once	TRBJ2-3	NA	CAISESRVSGTDTQYF	TGTGCCATCAGTGAGTCACGGGTCTCGGGGACAGATACGCAGTATTTT
TRBV2	NA	TRBJ1-1	NA	CASRGEWNTEAFF	TGTGCCAGCAGAGGGGAGTGGAACACTGAAGCTTTCTTT
TRBV2	NA	TRBJ1-1	NA	CASAREANTEAFF	TGTGCCAGCGCCAGGGAGGCGAACACTGAAGCTTTCTTT
TRBV7-2	once	TRBJ2-3	TRBD2	CASSPRERGGGTDTQYF	TGTGCCAGCAGCCCCCGCGAGCGGGGGGGCGGCACAGATACGCAGTATTTT
TRBV7-3	NA	TRBJ1-1	NA	CASSLIRDTEAFF	TGTGCCAGCAGCTTGATCAGGGACACTGAAGCTTTCTTT
TRBV12-5	NA	TRBJ1-2	TRBD1	CASGLVPRGVGYTF	TGTGCTAGTGGTTTGGTTCCCAGGGGGGTAGGCTACACCTTC
TRBV7-2	NA	TRBJ2-7	NA	CASSLRGYEQYF	TGTGCCAGCAGCTTAAGGGGATACGAGCAGTACTTC
TRBV6-5	NA	TRBJ2-5	NA	CASSYSKFPAETQYF	TGTGCCAGCAGTTACTCGAAGTTCCCGGCGGAGACCCAGTACTTC
TRBV27	NA	TRBJ2-5	TRBD1	CASSRRTGGIGGETQYF	TGTGCCAGCAGTCGGAGGACAGGGGGCATTGGGGGGGAGACCCAGTACTTC
TRBV27	NA	TRBJ1-2	TRBD1	CASSLQGDYGYTF	TGTGCCAGCAGTCTGCAGGGGGACTATGGCTACACCTTC
TRBV12-2	NA	TRBJ2-3	NA	CASRLAPGLVITDTQYF	TGTGCAAGTCGCTTAGCCCCGGGACTAGTGATTACAGATACGCAGTATTTT
TRBV18	NA	TRBJ2-2	NA	CASSPETGANTGELFF	TGTGCCAGCTCACCGGAGACAGGAGCGAACACCGGGGAGCTGTTTTTT
TRBV6-5	NA	TRBJ1-1	NA	CASTGNTEAFF	TGTGCCAGCACAGGGAACACTGAAGCTTTCTTT
TRBV10-1	NA	TRBJ2-2	TRBD2	CASSEQRGGVNGELFF	TGCGCCAGCAGTGAGCAGCGGGGGGGCGTGAACGGGGAGCTGTTTTTT
TRBV7-2	once	TRBJ1-5	NA	CASSLDSNQPQHF	TGTGCCAGCAGCTTAGACAGCAATCAGCCCCAGCATTTT
TRBV9	NA	TRBJ1-2	NA	CASTPTGANYGYTF	TGTGCCAGCACCCCTACGGGAGCCAACTATGGCTACACCTTC
TRBV5-1	once	TRBJ2-2	TRBD1	CASSFDRGRGGELFF	TGCGCCAGCAGCTTCGACAGGGGGCGAGGCGGGGAGCTGTTTTTT
TRBV28	NA	TRBJ2-1	NA	CASLTRDEQFF	TGTGCCAGCTTAACTCGGGATGAGCAGTTCTTC
TRBV6-6	NA	TRBJ2-7	NA	CASSYRQGDEQYF	TGTGCCAGCAGTTATAGGCAGGGTGACGAGCAGTACTTC
TRBV28	NA	TRBJ1-3	NA	CASRPGGSGNTIYF	TGTGCCAGCAGGCCCGGAGGATCTGGAAACACCATATATTTT
TRBV5-1	few	TRBJ1-1	NA	CASNRGVGTEAFF	TGCGCCAGCAATAGAGGGGTGGGCACTGAAGCTTTCTTT
TRBV5-4	NA	TRBJ2-5	NA	CASSLQGGETQYF	TGTGCCAGCAGCTTGCAGGGAGGAGAGACCCAGTACTTC
TRBV10-3	NA	TRBJ2-5	TRBD1	CAISESSTGGETQYF	TGTGCCATCAGTGAGTCCTCGACAGGGGGGGAGACCCAGTACTTC
TRBV19	NA	TRBJ2-3	TRBD2	CASSTSGGADTQYF	TGTGCCAGTAGCACTAGCGGAGGCGCAGATACGCAGTATTTT
TRBV11-2	NA	TRBJ2-7	TRBD2	CASSSGLAGGYHEQYF	TGTGCCAGCAGCTCTGGACTAGCGGGAGGATACCACGAGCAGTACTTC
TRBV2	NA	TRBJ1-2	NA	CASRSSGGLGDYGYTF	TGTGCCAGCCGCTCCTCCGGGGGCCTGGGGGACTATGGCTACACCTTC
TRBV6-1	once	TRBJ1-5	TRBD1	CASRDRNNQPQHF	TGTGCCAGCCGGGACAGGAACAATCAGCCCCAGCATTTT
TRBV6-5	NA	TRBJ1-2	NA	CASSYSRDSNYGYTF	TGTGCCAGCAGTTACTCCCGAGACAGTAACTATGGCTACACCTTC
TRBV7-4	NA	TRBJ1-1	TRBD1	CASSFPGQSNTEAFF	TGTGCCAGCAGCTTCCCGGGACAGAGTAACACTGAAGCTTTCTTT
TRBV20-1	NA	TRBJ1-1	TRBD1	CRGTGDTEAFF	TGCAGGGGAACAGGGGACACTGAAGCTTTCTTT
TRBV7-3	few	TRBJ2-7	TRBD1	CASSLGQGTEQYF	TGTGCCAGCAGCCTGGGACAGGGGACCGAGCAGTACTTC
TRBV19	NA	TRBJ2-3	NA	CASSIDPDTQYF	TGTGCCAGTAGTATAGATCCAGATACGCAGTATTTT
TRBV5-1	once	TRBJ2-5	TRBD2	CASSRSGGDTETQYF	TGCGCCAGCAGCAGATCGGGAGGGGATACGGAGACCCAGTACTTC
TRBV5-1	few	TRBJ1-2	NA	CASSPFGTDYGYTF	TGCGCCAGCAGCCCGTTCGGGACGGACTATGGCTACACCTTC